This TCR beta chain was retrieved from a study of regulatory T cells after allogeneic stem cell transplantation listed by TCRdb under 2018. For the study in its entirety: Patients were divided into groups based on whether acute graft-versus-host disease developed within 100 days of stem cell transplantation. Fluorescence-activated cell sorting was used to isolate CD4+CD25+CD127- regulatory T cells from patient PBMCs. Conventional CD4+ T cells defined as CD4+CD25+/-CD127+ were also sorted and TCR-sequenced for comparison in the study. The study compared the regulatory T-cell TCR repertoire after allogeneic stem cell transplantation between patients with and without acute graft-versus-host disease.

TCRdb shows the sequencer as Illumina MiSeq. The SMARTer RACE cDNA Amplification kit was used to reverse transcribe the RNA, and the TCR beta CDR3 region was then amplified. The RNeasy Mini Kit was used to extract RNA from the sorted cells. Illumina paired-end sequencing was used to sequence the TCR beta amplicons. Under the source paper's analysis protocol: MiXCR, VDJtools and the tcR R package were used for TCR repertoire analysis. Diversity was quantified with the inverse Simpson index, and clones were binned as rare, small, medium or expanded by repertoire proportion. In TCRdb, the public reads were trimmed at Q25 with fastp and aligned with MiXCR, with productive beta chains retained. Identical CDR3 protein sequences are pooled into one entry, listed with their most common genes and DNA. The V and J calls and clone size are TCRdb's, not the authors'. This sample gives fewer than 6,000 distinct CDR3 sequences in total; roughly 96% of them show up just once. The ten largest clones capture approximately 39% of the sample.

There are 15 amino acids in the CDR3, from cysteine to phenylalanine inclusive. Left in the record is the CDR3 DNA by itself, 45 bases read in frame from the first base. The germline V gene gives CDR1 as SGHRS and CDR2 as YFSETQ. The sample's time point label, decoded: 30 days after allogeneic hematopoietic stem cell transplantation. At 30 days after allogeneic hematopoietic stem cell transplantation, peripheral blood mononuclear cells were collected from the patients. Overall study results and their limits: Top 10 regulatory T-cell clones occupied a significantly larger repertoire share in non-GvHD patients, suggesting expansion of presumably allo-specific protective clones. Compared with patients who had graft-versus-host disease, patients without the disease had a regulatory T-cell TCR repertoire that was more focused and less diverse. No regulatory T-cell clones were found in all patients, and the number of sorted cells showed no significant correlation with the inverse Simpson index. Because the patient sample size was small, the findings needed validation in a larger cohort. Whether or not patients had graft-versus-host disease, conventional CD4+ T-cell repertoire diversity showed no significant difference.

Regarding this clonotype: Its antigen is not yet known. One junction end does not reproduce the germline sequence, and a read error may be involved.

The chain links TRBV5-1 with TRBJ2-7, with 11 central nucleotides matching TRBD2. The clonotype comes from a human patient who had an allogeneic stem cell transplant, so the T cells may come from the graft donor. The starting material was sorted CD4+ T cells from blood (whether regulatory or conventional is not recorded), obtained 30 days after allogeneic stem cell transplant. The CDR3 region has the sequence CAGSSLAGGMYEQYF. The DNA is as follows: TGCGCCGGCAGCTCCCTAGCGGGGGGCATGTACGAGCAGTACTTC.